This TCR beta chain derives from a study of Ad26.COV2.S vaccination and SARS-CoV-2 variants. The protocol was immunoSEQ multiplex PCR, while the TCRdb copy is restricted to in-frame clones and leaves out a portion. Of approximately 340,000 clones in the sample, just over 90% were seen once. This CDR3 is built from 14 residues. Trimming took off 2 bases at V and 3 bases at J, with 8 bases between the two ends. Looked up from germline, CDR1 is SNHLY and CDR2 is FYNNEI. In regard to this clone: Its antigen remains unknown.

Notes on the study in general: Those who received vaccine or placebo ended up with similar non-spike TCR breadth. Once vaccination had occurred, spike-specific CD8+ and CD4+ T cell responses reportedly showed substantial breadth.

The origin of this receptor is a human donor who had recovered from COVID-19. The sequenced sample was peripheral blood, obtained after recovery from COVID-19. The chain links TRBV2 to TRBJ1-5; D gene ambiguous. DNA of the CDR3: TGTGCCAGCAGTGAAAGGAGTCTCAATCAGCCCCAGCATTTT. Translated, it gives CASSERSLNQPQHF.